This record looks at one TCR beta chain sequence and its context. Clones were read by immunoSEQ multiplex PCR, and TCRdb kept only the in-frame ones, dropping some. Of some 110,000 clones listed, 85% to 90% are singletons. This CDR3 is 17 amino acids long. CDR1 and CDR2 (germline): ENHRY, SYGVKD. J gave up 0 bases and V 4 bases, and 10 bases lay outside the gene matches. This sample is part of a study of control samples from healthy donors and cancer patients. The source of this sequence is a woman aged 70-85 years in good health. V is TRBV10-3 and J is TRBJ2-3, with 7 bases matching TRBD1. What was sequenced was blood. The CDR3 DNA reads as TGTGCCATCAGTGGCTCACCCTACAGGGGTAGCACAGATACGCAGTATTTT. Translation gives CAISGSPYRGSTDTQYF.